These T cell receptor beta chains were read from a single sample in a study of memory CD8 T cells in hepatitis C reinfection. The data were produced by immunoSEQ multiplex PCR, yet TCRdb's version contains in-frame clones alone and is incomplete. Of 2,500 or so clones in the sample, 70% to 90% were seen once. The source material was naive CD8+ T cells sorted from blood. Every receptor here comes from a man over 45 with hepatitis C virus infection. CDR3s include the opening cysteine and the closing phenylalanine or tryptophan. D genes are given only for firm matches. Not every row has a clone size; where given, it reads once, few, many or a size class.

>TRBD2|TRBV7-2|-|TRBJ2-3
TGTGCCAGCAGCTTAGACAGCGGGGCAGATACGCAGTATTTT
CASSLDSGADTQYF
>-|TRBV21-1|-|TRBJ2-7
TGTGCCAGCAGCAAAGGTGAGGGGGGGAGTGGTTACTTC
CASSKGEGGSGYF
>-|TRBV10-1|once|TRBJ2-3
TGCGCCAGCTCGGACAGAATGACAGATACGCAGTATTTT
CASSDRMTDTQYF
>TRBD2|TRBV5-5|-|TRBJ2-1
TGTGCCAGCAGCGGAGAAATAGCGGGAGGTACGGATGAGCAGTTCTTC
CASSGEIAGGTDEQFF
>TRBD1|TRBV7-2|-|TRBJ2-7
TGTGCCAGCAGCGGGCCGGGACAGGGGATATACGAGCAGTACTTC
CASSGPGQGIYEQYF
>TRBD1|TRBV4-3|-|TRBJ2-3
TGCGCCAGCAGCCTCCGGACAGGGGGCGCTTCAGATACGCAGTATTTT
CASSLRTGGASDTQYF
>-|TRBV27|once|TRBJ2-1
TGTGCCAGCAGTTCACCCGGGACTGCCGCCTACAATGAGCAGTTCTTC
CASSSPGTAAYNEQFF
>-|TRBV5-8|-|TRBJ2-1
TGTGCCAGCAGCTTGGAGGTGGGAGCCTACAATGAGCAGTTCTTC
CASSLEVGAYNEQFF
>-|TRBV2|-|TRBJ2-1
TGTGCCAGCAGCCGGACAGAATACAATGAGCAGTTCTTC
CASSRTEYNEQFF
>TRBD2|TRBV10-1|-|TRBJ2-5
TGCGCCAGCAGTGAGTCTGGGACTAGCGGGAAGGAAGAGACCCAGTACTTC
CASSESGTSGKEETQYF
>-|TRBV11-2|-|TRBJ1-1
TGTGCCAGCAGCCCCGCCAGGGTTACGAACACTGAAGCTTTCTTT
CASSPARVTNTEAFF
>-|TRBV19|-|TRBJ1-4
TGTGCCAGCTCAGGGGATGCAACTAATGAAAAACTGTTTTTT
CASSGDATNEKLFF
>-|TRBV14|-|TRBJ1-1
TGTGCCAGCAGCCACTATCACCAGAACACTGAAGCTTTCTTT
CASSHYHQNTEAFF
>TRBD2|TRBV27|-|TRBJ2-7
TGTGCCAGCAGTTCCGGGACTAGCGGGGCCTACGAGCAGTACTTC
CASSSGTSGAYEQYF
>TRBD2|TRBV9|-|TRBJ2-1
TGTGCCAGCAGCGTAGTCGTAGCGGGGGTAGACAATGAGCAGTTCTTC
CASSVVVAGVDNEQFF
>TRBD2|TRBV6-5|-|TRBJ2-5
TGTGCCAGCAGTTACGGGCGGGAGCGGGAGACCCAGTACTTC
CASSYGRERETQYF
>-|TRBV28|-|TRBJ2-3
TGTGCCAGCTTACTTGGCCCGAGGGATCTCCGGGATACGCAGTATTTT
CASLLGPRDLRDTQYF
>-|TRBV30|-|TRBJ2-7
TGTGCCTGGAGTATCGGGAGCTCCTACGAGCAGTACTTC
CAWSIGSSYEQYF
>TRBD1|TRBV7-6|-|TRBJ1-5
TGTGCCAGCAGCCCGGGACAGGGCAATCAGCCCCAGCATTTT
CASSPGQGNQPQHF
>TRBD2|TRBV14|-|TRBJ2-7
TGTGCCAGCAGCCAAGTCGGACTAGCCCTAAACACCTACGAGCAGTACTTC
CASSQVGLALNTYEQYF
>-|TRBV4-1|few|TRBJ1-1
TGCGCCAGCAGCCATCAGCGGGGGAACACTGAAGCTTTCTTT
CASSHQRGNTEAFF
>-|TRBV7-3|-|TRBJ1-1
TGTGCCAGCAGCCCAGTGAACACTGAAGCTTTCTTT
CASSPVNTEAFF
>-|TRBV4-1|-|TRBJ1-1
TGCGCCAGCAGTCCACTGGACAGTTTGAACACTGAAGCTTTCTTT
CASSPLDSLNTEAFF
>-|TRBV19|-|TRBJ2-7
TGTGCCAGTAGTATCGGACAATTAACCGGCGAGCAGTACTTC
CASSIGQLTGEQYF
>-|TRBV6-5|-|TRBJ2-6
TGTGCCAGCAGTCAGGGCTCTGGGGCCAACGTCCTGACTTTC
CASSQGSGANVLTF
>-|TRBV27|once|TRBJ1-1
TGTGCCAGCAGCCCAGGAGGGGACACTGAAGCTTTCTTT
CASSPGGDTEAFF
>-|TRBV27|-|TRBJ2-7
TGTGCCAGCAGTTTGGACAAGTCCTACGAGCAGTACTTC
CASSLDKSYEQYF
>-|TRBV29-1|-|TRBJ2-3
TGCAGCGTTAATACTTGGGATACGCAGTATTTT
CSVNTWDTQYF